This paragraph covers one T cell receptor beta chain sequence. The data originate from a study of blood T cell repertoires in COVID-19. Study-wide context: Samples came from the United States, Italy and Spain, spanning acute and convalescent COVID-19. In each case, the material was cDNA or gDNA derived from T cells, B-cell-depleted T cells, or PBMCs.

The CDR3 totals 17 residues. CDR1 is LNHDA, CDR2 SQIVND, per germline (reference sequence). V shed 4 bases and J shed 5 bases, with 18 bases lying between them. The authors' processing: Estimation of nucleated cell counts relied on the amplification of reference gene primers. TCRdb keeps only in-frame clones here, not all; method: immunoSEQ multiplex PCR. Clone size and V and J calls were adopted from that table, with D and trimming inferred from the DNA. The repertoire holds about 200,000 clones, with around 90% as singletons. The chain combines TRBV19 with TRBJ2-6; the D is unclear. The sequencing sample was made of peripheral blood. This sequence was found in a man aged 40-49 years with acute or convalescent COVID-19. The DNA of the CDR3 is TGTGCCAGTAGTAACCCTCCCTCTAGTCGTCGGGCCAACGTCCTGACTTTC. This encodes CASSNPPSSRRANVLTF.